These T cell receptor beta chains were read from a single sample in a study of blood T cells in healthy people across ages. Each CDR3 protein gets one entry after TCRdb re-called the 5' RACE reads with MiXCR. The sample shows about 620,000 distinct CDR3 sequences, under 65% of them seen only once. The sample was blood. The receptors were gathered from an elderly woman in good health. Both conserved end residues are part of each CDR3. Fields, in order: clone size, D gene, J gene, V gene, CDR3 DNA, CDR3 protein. A D gene is named only where the DNA matches it firmly. Only part of the rows carry a size: once, few, many, or a class if the clone is expanded.

abundance: -
d_gene: TRBD1
j_gene: TRBJ1-2
v_gene: TRBV20-1
CDR3nt: TGCAGTGCTGGCCAGGGGGCCAGGGGCTGTGGCTACACCTTC
CDR3aa: CSAGQGARGCGYTF

abundance: few
d_gene: -
j_gene: TRBJ2-2
v_gene: TRBV4-2
CDR3nt: TGTGCCAGCAGCCCAGACAGAGCAACGAACACCGGGGAGCTGTTTTTT
CDR3aa: CASSPDRATNTGELFF

abundance: -
d_gene: -
j_gene: TRBJ1-4
v_gene: TRBV5-1
CDR3nt: TGCGCCAGCAGCGCCGGGACGGGAGAAACTAATGAAAAACTGTTTTTT
CDR3aa: CASSAGTGETNEKLFF

abundance: -
d_gene: -
j_gene: TRBJ2-1
v_gene: TRBV4-1
CDR3nt: TGCGCCAGCAGCCGCGCCGGGACGGTTTACAATGAGCAGTTCTTC
CDR3aa: CASSRAGTVYNEQFF

abundance: many
d_gene: -
j_gene: TRBJ2-5
v_gene: TRBV7-2
CDR3nt: TGTGCCAGCAGTCCGTTGGGAATCCAGTACTTC
CDR3aa: CASSPLGIQYF

abundance: once
d_gene: -
j_gene: TRBJ1-4
v_gene: TRBV5-4
CDR3nt: TGTGCCAGCAGCACCGGGACATCGGATGAAAAACTGTTTTTT
CDR3aa: CASSTGTSDEKLFF

abundance: -
d_gene: TRBD1
j_gene: TRBJ2-7
v_gene: TRBV14
CDR3nt: TGTGCCAGCAGCCAGACGACAGGGAAAGGCTCCTACGAGCAGTACTTC
CDR3aa: CASSQTTGKGSYEQYF

abundance: -
d_gene: -
j_gene: TRBJ1-5
v_gene: TRBV7-2
CDR3nt: TGTGCCAGCGGCTTAGTGGGCGTCAATCAGCCCCAGCATTTT
CDR3aa: CASGLVGVNQPQHF

abundance: -
d_gene: -
j_gene: TRBJ2-3
v_gene: TRBV20-1
CDR3nt: TGCAGTGCTGGAAGACAACTAGAGACAGATACGCAGTATTTT
CDR3aa: CSAGRQLETDTQYF

abundance: -
d_gene: -
j_gene: TRBJ2-7
v_gene: TRBV29-1
CDR3nt: TGCAGCCTAAAGTACGAGCAGTACTTC
CDR3aa: CSLKYEQYF

abundance: -
d_gene: -
j_gene: TRBJ1-2
v_gene: TRBV4-2
CDR3nt: TGTGCCAGCGGGAGGGGGAACTTTGGCTACACCTTC
CDR3aa: CASGRGNFGYTF

abundance: -
d_gene: -
j_gene: TRBJ2-6
v_gene: TRBV15
CDR3nt: TGTGCCACCCGTTGGACCGGACAGACTTCTGGGGCCAACGTCCTGACTTTC
CDR3aa: CATRWTGQTSGANVLTF

abundance: -
d_gene: TRBD1
j_gene: TRBJ1-4
v_gene: TRBV2
CDR3nt: TGTGCCAGCCGTTGGGACAGGACTGAAAAACTGTTTTTT
CDR3aa: CASRWDRTEKLFF

abundance: -
d_gene: TRBD1
j_gene: TRBJ1-1
v_gene: TRBV10-3
CDR3nt: TGTGCCATCAGGAGACAGGGGAACACTGAAGCTTTCTTT
CDR3aa: CAIRRQGNTEAFF

abundance: -
d_gene: TRBD2
j_gene: TRBJ2-1
v_gene: TRBV4-1
CDR3nt: TGCGCCAGCAGCCAAGGAGAGAGCGGGAGGACGGATGAGCAGTTCTTC
CDR3aa: CASSQGESGRTDEQFF

abundance: -
d_gene: TRBD2
j_gene: TRBJ2-1
v_gene: TRBV7-3
CDR3nt: TGTGCCAGGCTAGCGGGAGGGCCTTCGCAAACCCCTAGCTCCTACAATGAGCAGTTCTTC
CDR3aa: CARLAGGPSQTPSSYNEQFF

abundance: -
d_gene: TRBD2
j_gene: TRBJ2-3
v_gene: TRBV12-3/TRBV12-4
CDR3nt: TGTGCCAGCAGTTTTCTTGCGTATCAAAGCGGGGGGCTACACACAGATACGCAGTATTTT
CDR3aa: CASSFLAYQSGGLHTDTQYF

abundance: -
d_gene: -
j_gene: TRBJ1-1
v_gene: TRBV7-3
CDR3nt: TGTGCCAGCTTCAGGGTCAACACTGAAGCTTTCTTT
CDR3aa: CASFRVNTEAFF

abundance: few
d_gene: TRBD2
j_gene: TRBJ2-5
v_gene: TRBV9
CDR3nt: TGTGCCAGCACCGAACCGGGACTAGCGGGAGGCCACCTAATATTACAAGAGACCCAGTACTTC
CDR3aa: CASTEPGLAGGHLILQETQYF

abundance: many
d_gene: -
j_gene: TRBJ2-2
v_gene: TRBV12-3/TRBV12-4
CDR3nt: TGTGCCAGCAGTTTATCAGGGCCACCAAACACCGGGGAGCTGTTTTTT
CDR3aa: CASSLSGPPNTGELFF

abundance: many
d_gene: TRBD2
j_gene: TRBJ2-3
v_gene: TRBV3-1
CDR3nt: TGTGCCAGCAGCCAACGCGCGGGAGCCACAGATACGCAGTATTTT
CDR3aa: CASSQRAGATDTQYF

abundance: -
d_gene: TRBD2
j_gene: TRBJ2-7
v_gene: TRBV5-1
CDR3nt: TGCGCCAGCAGCCGAGCGGGAGACTACGAGCAGTACTTC
CDR3aa: CASSRAGDYEQYF

abundance: once
d_gene: -
j_gene: TRBJ2-5
v_gene: TRBV10-3
CDR3nt: TGTGCCAGCCACCGGGGCTCCTTCGAGACCCAGTACTTC
CDR3aa: CASHRGSFETQYF

abundance: few
d_gene: TRBD1
j_gene: TRBJ1-1
v_gene: TRBV2
CDR3nt: TGTGCCAGCAGTGAACAGGCAGGGGGATTCGCTGAAGCTTTCTTT
CDR3aa: CASSEQAGGFAEAFF

abundance: -
d_gene: -
j_gene: TRBJ2-1
v_gene: TRBV7-2
CDR3nt: TGTGCCAGCAGCTTAGCGCCAGGGTCCCTTGAGCAGTTCTTC
CDR3aa: CASSLAPGSLEQFF

abundance: many
d_gene: -
j_gene: TRBJ2-7
v_gene: TRBV7-2
CDR3nt: TGTGCCAGCAGCCCAAGGGTTATCTACGAGCAGTACTTC
CDR3aa: CASSPRVIYEQYF

abundance: -
d_gene: -
j_gene: TRBJ2-2
v_gene: TRBV12-3/TRBV12-4
CDR3nt: TGTGCCAGCAGTCCTAACCCCTACGCCCACACCGGGGAGCTGTTTTTT
CDR3aa: CASSPNPYAHTGELFF

abundance: once
d_gene: -
j_gene: TRBJ2-1
v_gene: TRBV7-2
CDR3nt: TGTGCCAGCAGCTTTAACAGCGCAACGCAGTTCTTC
CDR3aa: CASSFNSATQFF